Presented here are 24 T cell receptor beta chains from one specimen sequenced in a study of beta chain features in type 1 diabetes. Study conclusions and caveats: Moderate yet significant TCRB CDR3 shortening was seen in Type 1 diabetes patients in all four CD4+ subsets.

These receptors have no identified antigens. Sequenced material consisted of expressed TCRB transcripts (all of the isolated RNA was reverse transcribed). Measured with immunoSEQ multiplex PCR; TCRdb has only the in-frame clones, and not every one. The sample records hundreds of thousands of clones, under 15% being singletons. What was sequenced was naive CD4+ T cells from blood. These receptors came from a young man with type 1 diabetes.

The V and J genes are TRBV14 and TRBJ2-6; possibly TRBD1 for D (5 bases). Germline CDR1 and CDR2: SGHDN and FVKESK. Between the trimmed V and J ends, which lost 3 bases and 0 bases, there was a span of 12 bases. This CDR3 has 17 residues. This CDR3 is CASSQARVISGANVLTF. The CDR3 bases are TGTGCCAGCAGCCAGGCCAGGGTGATCTCTGGGGCCAACGTCCTGACTTTC.

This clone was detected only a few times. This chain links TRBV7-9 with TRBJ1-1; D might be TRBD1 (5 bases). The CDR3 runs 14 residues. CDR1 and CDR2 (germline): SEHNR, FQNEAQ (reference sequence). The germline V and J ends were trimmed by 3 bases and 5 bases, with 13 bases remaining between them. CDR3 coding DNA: TGTGCCAGCAGCTTCCAGGGAGCGGTAACTGAAGCTTTCTTT. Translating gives CASSFQGAVTEAFF. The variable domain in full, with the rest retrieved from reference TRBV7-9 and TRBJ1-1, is DTGVSQNPRHKITKRGQNVTFRCDPISEHNRLYWYRQTLGQGPEFLTYFQNEAQLEKSRLLSDRFSAERPKGSFSTLEIQRTEQGDSAMYLCASSFQGAVTEAFFGQGTRLTVV.

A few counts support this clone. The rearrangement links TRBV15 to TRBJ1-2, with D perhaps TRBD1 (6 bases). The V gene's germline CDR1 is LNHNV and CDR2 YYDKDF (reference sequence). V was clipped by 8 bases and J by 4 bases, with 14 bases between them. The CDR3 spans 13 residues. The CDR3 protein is CATRGQGGYGYTF. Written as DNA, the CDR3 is TGTGCCACCCGGGGGCAGGGAGGCTATGGCTACACCTTC.

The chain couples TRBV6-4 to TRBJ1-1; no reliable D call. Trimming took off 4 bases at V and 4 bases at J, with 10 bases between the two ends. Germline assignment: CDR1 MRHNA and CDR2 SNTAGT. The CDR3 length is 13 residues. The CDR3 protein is CASSGESATEAFF. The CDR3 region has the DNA TGTGCCAGCAGTGGGGAGTCGGCCACTGAAGCTTTCTTT.

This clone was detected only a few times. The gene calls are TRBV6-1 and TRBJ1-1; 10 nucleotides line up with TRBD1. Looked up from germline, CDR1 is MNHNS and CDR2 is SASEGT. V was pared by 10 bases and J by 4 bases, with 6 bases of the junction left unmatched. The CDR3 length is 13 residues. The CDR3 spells CATSGDRGTEAFF. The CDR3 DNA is TGTGCCACCTCGGGGGACAGGGGCACTGAAGCTTTCTTT.

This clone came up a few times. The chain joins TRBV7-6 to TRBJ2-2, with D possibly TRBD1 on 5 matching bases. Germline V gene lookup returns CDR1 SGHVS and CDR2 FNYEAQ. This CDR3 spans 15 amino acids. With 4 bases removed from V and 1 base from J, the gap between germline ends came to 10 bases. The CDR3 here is CASSSGILNTGELFF. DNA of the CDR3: TGTGCCAGCAGCTCAGGGATTCTGAACACCGGGGAGCTGTTTTTT.

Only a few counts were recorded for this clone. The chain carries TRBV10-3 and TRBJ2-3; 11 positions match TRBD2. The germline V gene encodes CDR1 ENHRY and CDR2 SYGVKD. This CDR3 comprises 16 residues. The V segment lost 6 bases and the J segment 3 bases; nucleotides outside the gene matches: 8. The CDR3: CAIRLGSGGATDTQYF. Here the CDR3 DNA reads TGTGCCATCAGATTGGGTAGCGGGGGGGCGACAGATACGCAGTATTTT.

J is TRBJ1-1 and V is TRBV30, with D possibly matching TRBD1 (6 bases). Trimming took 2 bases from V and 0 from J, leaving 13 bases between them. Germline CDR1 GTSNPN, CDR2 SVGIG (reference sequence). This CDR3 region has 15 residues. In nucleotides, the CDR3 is TGTGCCTGGAGTCCCAAGGACAGATTGAACACTGAAGCTTTCTTT. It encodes CAWSPKDRLNTEAFF.

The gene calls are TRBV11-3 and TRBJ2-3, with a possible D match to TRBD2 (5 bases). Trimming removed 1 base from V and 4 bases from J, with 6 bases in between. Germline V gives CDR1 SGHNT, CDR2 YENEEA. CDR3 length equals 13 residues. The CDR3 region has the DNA TGTGCCAGCAGCTTAGTGGGAGCAGATACGCAGTATTTT. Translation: CASSLVGADTQYF.

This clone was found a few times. CDR3 residues: CASSLGQPLYGYTF. CDR3 sequence (DNA): TGTGCCAGCTCACTAGGACAGCCCCTCTATGGCTACACCTTC. V and J are TRBV18 and TRBJ1-2, with a tentative D call TRBD1 (6 bases). This CDR3 is 14 amino acids long. Trimming left V 4 bases short and J 4 bases short, with 13 bases between. Germline V gene data show CDR1 as KGHSH and CDR2 as LQKENI.

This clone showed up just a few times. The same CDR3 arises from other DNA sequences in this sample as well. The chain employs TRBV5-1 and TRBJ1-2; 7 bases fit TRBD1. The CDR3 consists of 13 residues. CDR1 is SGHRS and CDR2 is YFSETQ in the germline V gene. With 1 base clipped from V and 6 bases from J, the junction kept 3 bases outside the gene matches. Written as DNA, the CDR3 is TGCGCCAGCAGCTTGACAGGGGAGGATGGCTACACCTTC. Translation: CASSLTGEDGYTF. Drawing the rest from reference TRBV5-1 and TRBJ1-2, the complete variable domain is KAGVTQTPRYLIKTRGQQVTLSCSPISGHRSVSWYQQTPGQGLQFLFEYFSETQRNKGNFPGRFSGRQFSNSRSEMNVSTLELGDSALYLCASSLTGEDGYTFGSGTRLTVV.

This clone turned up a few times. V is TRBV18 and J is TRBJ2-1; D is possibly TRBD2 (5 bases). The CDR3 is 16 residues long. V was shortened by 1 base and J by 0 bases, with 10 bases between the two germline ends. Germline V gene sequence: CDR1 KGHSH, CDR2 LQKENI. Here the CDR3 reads CASSPLSGTSYNEQFF. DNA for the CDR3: TGTGCCAGCTCACCACTGAGCGGAACCTCCTACAATGAGCAGTTCTTC.

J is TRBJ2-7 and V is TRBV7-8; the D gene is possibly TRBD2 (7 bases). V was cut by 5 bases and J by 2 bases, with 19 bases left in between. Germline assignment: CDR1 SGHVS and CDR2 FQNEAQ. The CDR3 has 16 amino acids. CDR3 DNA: TGTGCCAGCAGCCTAAACAGGGCAGCGGGAACCTACGAGCAGTACTTC. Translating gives CASSLNRAAGTYEQYF.

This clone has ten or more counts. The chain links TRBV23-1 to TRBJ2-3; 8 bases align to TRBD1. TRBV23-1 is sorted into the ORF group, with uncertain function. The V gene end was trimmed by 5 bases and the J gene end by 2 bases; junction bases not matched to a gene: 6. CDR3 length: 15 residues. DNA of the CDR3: TGCGCCAGCAGTAAACAGGGGGGACACACAGATACGCAGTATTTT. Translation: CASSKQGGHTDTQYF.

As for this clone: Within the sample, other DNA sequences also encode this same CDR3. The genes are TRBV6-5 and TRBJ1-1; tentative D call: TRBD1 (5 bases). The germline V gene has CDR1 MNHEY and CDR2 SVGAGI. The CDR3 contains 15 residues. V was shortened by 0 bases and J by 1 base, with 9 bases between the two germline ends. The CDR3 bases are TGTGCCAGCAGTTACTCCGGGACGGGGAACACTGAAGCTTTCTTT. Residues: CASSYSGTGNTEAFF.

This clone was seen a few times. The DNA of the CDR3 is TGTGCCACCAGCAGAGACCACCCTGGAGCTGGCTACACCTTC. Translated: CATSRDHPGAGYTF. V and J are TRBV15 and TRBJ1-2; D is ambiguous. The CDR3 has 14 residues. V shed 0 bases and J shed 7 bases, with 12 bases lying between them. The germline V gene has CDR1 LNHNV and CDR2 YYDKDF (reference sequence).

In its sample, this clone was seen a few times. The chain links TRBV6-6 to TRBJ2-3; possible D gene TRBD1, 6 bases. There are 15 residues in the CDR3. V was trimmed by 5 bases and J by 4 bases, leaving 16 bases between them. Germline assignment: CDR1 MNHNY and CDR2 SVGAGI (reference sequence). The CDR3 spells CASSQQGIGADTQYF. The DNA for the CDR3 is TGTGCCAGCAGTCAACAGGGAATCGGGGCAGATACGCAGTATTTT.

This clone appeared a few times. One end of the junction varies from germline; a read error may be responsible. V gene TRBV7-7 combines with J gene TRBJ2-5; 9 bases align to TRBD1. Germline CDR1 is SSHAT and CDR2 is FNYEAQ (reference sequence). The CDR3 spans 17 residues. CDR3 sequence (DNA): TGTGCTAGCAGCTTATTAGGACAGGGGTCGAAAGAAGAGACCCAGTACTTC. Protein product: CASSLLGQGSKEETQYF.

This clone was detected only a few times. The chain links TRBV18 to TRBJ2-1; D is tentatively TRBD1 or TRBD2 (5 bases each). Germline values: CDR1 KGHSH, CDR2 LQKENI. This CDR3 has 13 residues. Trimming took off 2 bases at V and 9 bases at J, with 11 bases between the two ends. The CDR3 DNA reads TGTGCCAGCTCACCAGACGGGGCAAGTGAGCAGTTCTTC. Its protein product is CASSPDGASEQFF.

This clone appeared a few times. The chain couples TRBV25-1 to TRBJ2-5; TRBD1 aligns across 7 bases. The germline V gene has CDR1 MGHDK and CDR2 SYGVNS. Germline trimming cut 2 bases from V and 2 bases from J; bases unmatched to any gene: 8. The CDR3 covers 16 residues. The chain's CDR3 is CASSEMGRGLQETQYF. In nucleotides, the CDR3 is TGTGCCAGCAGTGAAATGGGCAGGGGGTTACAAGAGACCCAGTACTTC. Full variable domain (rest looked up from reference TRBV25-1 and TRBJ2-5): EADIYQTPRYLVIGTGKKITLECSQTMGHDKMYWYQQDPGMELHLIHYSYGVNSTEKGDLSSESTVSRIRTEHFPLTLESARPSHTSQYLCASSEMGRGLQETQYFGPGTRLLVL.

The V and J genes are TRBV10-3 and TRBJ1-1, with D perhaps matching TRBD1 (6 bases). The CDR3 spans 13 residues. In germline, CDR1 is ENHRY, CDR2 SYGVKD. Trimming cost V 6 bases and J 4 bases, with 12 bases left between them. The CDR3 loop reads CAIRPGAPTEAFF. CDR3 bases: TGTGCCATCAGGCCAGGGGCGCCCACTGAAGCTTTCTTT.

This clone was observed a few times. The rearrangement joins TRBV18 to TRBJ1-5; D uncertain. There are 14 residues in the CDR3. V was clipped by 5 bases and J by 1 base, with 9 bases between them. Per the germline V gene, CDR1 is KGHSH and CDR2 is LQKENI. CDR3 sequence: CASSSLGSNQPQHF. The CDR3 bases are TGTGCCAGCTCAAGCCTTGGGAGCAATCAGCCCCAGCATTTT.

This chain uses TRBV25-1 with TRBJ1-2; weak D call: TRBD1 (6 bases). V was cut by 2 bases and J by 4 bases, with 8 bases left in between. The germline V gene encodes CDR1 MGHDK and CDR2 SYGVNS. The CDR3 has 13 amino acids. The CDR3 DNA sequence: TGTGCCAGCAGTGAAACGGACAGCTATGGCTACACCTTC. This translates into CASSETDSYGYTF.

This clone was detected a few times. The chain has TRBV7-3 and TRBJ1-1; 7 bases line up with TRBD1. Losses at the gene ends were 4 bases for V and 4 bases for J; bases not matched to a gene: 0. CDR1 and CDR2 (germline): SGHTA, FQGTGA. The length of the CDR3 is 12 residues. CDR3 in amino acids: CASSSGGTEAFF. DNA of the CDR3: TGTGCCAGCAGCTCAGGGGGCACTGAAGCTTTCTTT.